This record concerns one T cell receptor (beta chain) sequence. The target antigen is unknown. The data originate from a study of blood T cells in healthy people across ages. Study-wide findings and caveats: As naive T cell percentage varied, TCR beta diversity correlated strongly with it. Lack of knowledge of donor CMV status possibly confounded expanded clonotype changes.

A second PCR of roughly 7 to 11 cycles used a sample-barcoded 5' primer and a J-beta primer mix. One entry per CDR3 protein results from TCRdb running MiXCR on the 5' RACE reads. The sample has about 1,400,000 distinct CDR3 sequences, 42% seen once. The origin of this receptor is a woman between 18 and 30 years old in good health. The sample consisted of blood.

DNA of the CDR3: TGTGCTAGTGCCCTGGGACTAGCGGGAGAGGTGGGAGAGACCCAGTACTTC. It codes for CASALGLAGEVGETQYF. V and J are TRBV12-5 and TRBJ2-5; 14 bases are a match to TRBD2. Germline values: CDR1 LGHNT, CDR2 FRNRAP. V shed 7 bases and J 4 bases; nucleotides not matched to a gene: 11. There are 17 residues in the CDR3. The full variable domain, its missing parts supplied by reference TRBV12-5 and TRBJ2-5, is DARVTQTPRHKVTEMGQEVTMRCQPILGHNTVFWYRQTMMQGLELLAYFRNRAPLDDSGMPKDRFSAEMPDATLATLKIQPSEPRDSAVYFCASALGLAGEVGETQYFGPGTRLLVL.